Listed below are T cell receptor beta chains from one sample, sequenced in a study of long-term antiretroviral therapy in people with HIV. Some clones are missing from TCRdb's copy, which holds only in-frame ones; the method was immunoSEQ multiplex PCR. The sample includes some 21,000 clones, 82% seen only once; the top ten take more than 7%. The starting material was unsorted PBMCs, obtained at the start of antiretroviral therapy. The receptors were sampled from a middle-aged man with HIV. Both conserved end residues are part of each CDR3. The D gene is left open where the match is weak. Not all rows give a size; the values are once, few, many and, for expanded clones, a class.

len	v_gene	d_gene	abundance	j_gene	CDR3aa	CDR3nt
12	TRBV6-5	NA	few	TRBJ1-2	CASSYGVTGYTF	TGTGCCAGCAGTTACGGGGTAACCGGCTACACCTTC
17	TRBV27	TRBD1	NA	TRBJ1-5	CASSLRAKGAGNQPQHF	TGTGCCAGCAGTTTAAGGGCTAAGGGGGCGGGCAATCAGCCCCAGCATTTT
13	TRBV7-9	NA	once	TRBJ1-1	CASSREQNTEAFF	TGTGCCAGCAGCCGGGAGCAGAACACTGAAGCTTTCTTT
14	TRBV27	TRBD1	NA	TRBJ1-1	CASSRDSRNTEAFF	TGTGCCAGCAGTAGGGACAGCCGGAACACTGAAGCTTTCTTT
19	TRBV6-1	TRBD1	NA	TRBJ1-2	CASSESETGLQGANYGYTF	TGTGCCAGCAGTGAATCCGAGACAGGGCTCCAAGGGGCTAACTATGGCTACACCTTC
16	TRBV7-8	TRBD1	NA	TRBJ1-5	CASSFYGGTAFQPQHF	TGTGCCAGCAGCTTCTACGGTGGGACAGCATTTCAGCCCCAGCATTTT
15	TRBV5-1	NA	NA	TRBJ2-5	CASSLAAGQQETQYF	TGCGCCAGCAGCTTGGCCGCGGGACAGCAAGAGACCCAGTACTTC
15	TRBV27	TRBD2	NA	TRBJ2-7	CASSLLAGGRYEQYF	TGTGCCAGCAGTTTGCTAGCGGGGGGTCGATACGAGCAGTACTTC
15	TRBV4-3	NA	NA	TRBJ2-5	CASSPGGGWQETQYF	TGCGCCAGCAGCCCCGGAGGGGGGTGGCAAGAGACCCAGTACTTC
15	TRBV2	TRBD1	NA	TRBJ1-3	CASRYTGGSGNTIYF	TGTGCCAGCAGGTATACAGGGGGCTCTGGAAACACCATATATTTT